Presented here are 24 T cell receptor beta chains from one specimen sequenced in a study of cytomegalovirus exposure and HLA in healthy donors. PCR used 60 Vbeta primers and 13 Jbeta primers. Repertoires were generated with immunoSEQ multiplex PCR, while TCRdb's copy carries only in-frame clones and drops some. The sample carries roughly 150,000 clones, around 86% recorded once. What was sequenced was PBMCs. The receptor set was obtained from a male donor in good health and CMV-seronegative.

The J gene is TRBJ1-3, the V gene TRBV18; perhaps TRBD1 as D (6 bases). Trimming pared 2 bases from V and 4 bases from J, leaving 12 bases between. There are 15 residues in the CDR3. CDR1 is KGHSH, CDR2 LQKENI, per germline. The chain's CDR3 is CASSPIDRRGNTIYF. The CDR3 nucleotides are TGTGCCAGCTCACCAATCGACAGGAGAGGAAACACCATATATTTT.

The chain combines TRBV7-2 with TRBJ1-1, with D perhaps matching TRBD1 (5 bases). The CDR3 has 15 residues. V lost 6 bases to trimming and J lost 5 bases, with 19 bases between them. Per the germline V gene, CDR1 is SGHTA and CDR2 is FQGNSA. The CDR3 protein is CASRPPQAVITEAFF. Written as DNA, the CDR3 is TGTGCCAGCAGACCGCCACAGGCTGTTATAACTGAAGCTTTCTTT.

The chain has TRBV2 and TRBJ2-3; 8 nucleotides match TRBD1. With V trimmed by 6 bases and J by 5 bases, 7 bases remained unmatched. From germline, CDR1 is SNHLY and CDR2 FYNNEI. The CDR3 totals 14 residues. The CDR3 here is CASSIQGVGDTQYF. The CDR3 DNA reads TGTGCCAGCAGCATACAGGGGGTAGGAGATACGCAGTATTTT.

The J gene is TRBJ1-2, the V gene TRBV6-5; unclear D gene. CDR3 length equals 14 residues. V was trimmed by 0 bases and J by 0 bases, leaving 5 bases between them. Germline values: CDR1 MNHEY, CDR2 SVGAGI. CDR3 residues: CASSYSPANYGYTF. Written as DNA, the CDR3 is TGTGCCAGCAGTTACTCGCCAGCTAACTATGGCTACACCTTC.

The chain joins TRBV5-1 to TRBJ2-5; a weak D match, TRBD1 (5 bases). Germline V gives CDR1 SGHRS, CDR2 YFSETQ. The CDR3 extends over 13 amino acids. Trimming shortened V by 2 bases and J by 3 bases, and 8 bases separated the two germline ends. CDR3 in DNA: TGCGCCAGCAGCTTTGGGGCAGAAGAGACCCAGTACTTC. Protein sequence: CASSFGAEETQYF.

This CDR3 reads CAWRGQASTQETQYF. Here the CDR3 DNA reads TGTGCCTGGAGGGGACAGGCTTCAACACAAGAGACCCAGTACTTC. The chain is built from TRBV30 and TRBJ2-5; TRBD1 matches at 8 bases. The CDR3 totals 15 residues. The V segment lost 3 bases and the J segment 2 bases; nucleotides outside the gene matches: 8. CDR1 is GTSNPN, CDR2 SVGIG, per germline (reference sequence).

CDR3 amino acids: CASGQGQISGANVLTF. CDR3 bases: TGTGCCAGCGGCCAGGGGCAAATCTCTGGGGCCAACGTCCTGACTTTC. The chain recombines TRBV6-6 with TRBJ2-6, with D perhaps TRBD1 (6 bases). This CDR3 is 16 amino acids long. CDR1 and CDR2 (germline): MNHNY, SVGAGI (reference sequence). V was trimmed by 8 bases and J by 0 bases, leaving 14 bases between them.

The chain joins TRBV5-6 to TRBJ2-5, with D perhaps matching TRBD1 (6 bases). The CDR3 extends over 14 amino acids. V lost 2 bases, J lost 5 bases, and 13 bases lay in between. The germline V gene has CDR1 SGHDT and CDR2 YYEEEE. This CDR3 reads CASSFLGGRETQYF. In DNA form, the CDR3 reads TGTGCCAGCAGCTTCCTAGGGGGACGGGAGACCCAGTACTTC.

The chain is built from TRBV7-9 and TRBJ2-1; tentatively, D is TRBD1 (6 bases). Germline CDR1 reads SEHNR; CDR2 reads FQNEAQ (reference sequence). Trimming removed 5 bases at V and 6 bases at J, with 17 bases between. The CDR3 has 15 residues. CDR3 region: CASSRRGGDFNEQFF. CDR3 nucleotide sequence: TGTGCCAGCAGCCGACGTGGGGGCGATTTCAATGAGCAGTTCTTC.

The chain employs TRBV29-1 and TRBJ1-1; D not resolved. Germline CDR1 reads SQVTM; CDR2 reads ANQGSEA. Deletions cut 4 bases from V and 5 bases from J, with 14 bases between. The CDR3 covers 13 residues. Written as DNA, the CDR3 is TGCAGCGTTGCGAGGGAGGGTGGTACTGAAGCTTTCTTT. Its protein product is CSVAREGGTEAFF.

The J gene is TRBJ2-2, the V gene TRBV5-5, with TRBD2 identical over 10 bases. CDR1 and CDR2 (germline): SGHKS, YYEKEE (reference sequence). The CDR3 is 16 residues long. The J segment lost 4 bases and the V segment lost 3 bases, leaving 6 bases of the junction unmatched. The CDR3 coding sequence is TGTGCCAGCAGCTACAGCGGGGGGGCAGGCACCGGGGAGCTGTTTTTT. Encoded protein: CASSYSGGAGTGELFF. Full variable domain (outside the CDR3, taken from reference TRBV5-5 and TRBJ2-2): DAGVTQSPTHLIKTRGQQVTLRCSPISGHKSVSWYQQVLGQGPQFIFQYYEKEERGRGNFPDRFSARQFPNYSSELNVNALLLGDSALYLCASSYSGGAGTGELFFGEGSRLTVL.

The chain is built from TRBV7-6 and TRBJ2-2; TRBD2 might be the D (5 bases). The V gene's germline CDR1 is SGHVS and CDR2 FNYEAQ. Deletions cut 5 bases from V and 3 bases from J, with 13 bases between. The CDR3 covers 15 residues. CDR3 coding DNA: TGTGCCAGCAGCCGACGCGGGCAGGACACCGGGGAGCTGTTTTTT. Translating it yields CASSRRGQDTGELFF.

The rearrangement joins TRBV28 to TRBJ1-4; 10 bases map to TRBD1. The trim removed 6 bases at V and 3 bases at J, leaving 7 bases unmatched. The germline gives CDR1 MDHEN, CDR2 SYDVKM. This CDR3 region has 16 residues. CDR3 DNA: TGTGCCAGCAGCCCCGGGACAGGGGCCGCTAATGAAAAACTGTTTTTT. It is translated as CASSPGTGAANEKLFF.

As for this clone: An end of the junction differs from the germline gene, which may be a read error. The chain links TRBV7-9 to TRBJ1-6; no firm D call. Germline values: CDR1 SEHNR, CDR2 FQNEAQ (reference sequence). The CDR3 runs 16 residues. In DNA form, the CDR3 reads TGTTCCAGCAGCTTAGGAGGGCCCAGCGGGAATTCACCCCTCCACTTT. This gives the protein CSSSLGGPSGNSPLHF.

The V and J genes are TRBV6-1 and TRBJ1-3, with D possibly being TRBD1 (5 bases). V was shortened by 3 bases and J by 9 bases, with 12 bases between the two germline ends. The CDR3 spans 13 residues. Germline V gene sequence: CDR1 MNHNS, CDR2 SASEGT. The CDR3 DNA reads TGTGCCAGCAGTGAGGGACTCGACGGCACCATATATTTT. Protein: CASSEGLDGTIYF.

The V gene is TRBV18, the J gene TRBJ2-7, with a possible D match to TRBD2 (5 bases). CDR3 size: 14 residues. Germline CDR1 KGHSH, CDR2 LQKENI. V was shortened by 1 base and J by 3 bases, with 10 bases between the two germline ends. The CDR3: CASSPQAEGYEQYF. CDR3 in DNA: TGTGCCAGCTCACCACAGGCCGAGGGCTACGAGCAGTACTTC.

The chain joins TRBV5-1 to TRBJ2-2, with a weak D call TRBD1 (5 bases). The CDR3 spans 15 residues. V dropped 0 bases and J dropped 6 bases, with 12 bases sitting between them. Germline-derived CDR1 and CDR2 are SGHRS and YFSETQ. This CDR3 reads CASSLEGSSPGELFF. The CDR3 coding sequence is TGCGCCAGCAGCTTGGAGGGGTCGTCGCCCGGGGAGCTGTTTTTT. Based on the CDR3 plus reference TRBV5-1 and TRBJ2-2, the full variable domain is KAGVTQTPRYLIKTRGQQVTLSCSPISGHRSVSWYQQTPGQGLQFLFEYFSETQRNKGNFPGRFSGRQFSNSRSEMNVSTLELGDSALYLCASSLEGSSPGELFFGEGSRLTVL.

The sample holds a few counts of this clone. The CDR3 protein is CASSLGGRGTNEKLFF. CDR3 sequence (DNA): TGCGCCAGCAGCTTGGGAGGGAGAGGCACTAATGAAAAACTGTTTTTT. The rearrangement uses TRBV5-1 and TRBJ1-4; no reliable D call. The CDR3 sequence is 16 residues long. In germline, CDR1 is SGHRS, CDR2 YFSETQ. With 0 bases removed from V and 2 bases from J, the gap between germline ends came to 11 bases.

The V and J genes are TRBV18 and TRBJ1-3; no clear D gene. Germline-derived CDR1 and CDR2 are KGHSH and LQKENI. This CDR3 comprises 16 residues. V shed 4 bases and J shed 0 bases, with 13 bases lying between them. The CDR3 DNA reads as TGTGCCAGCTCACGTTCTCCACTGCTCTCTGGAAACACCATATATTTT. It is translated as CASSRSPLLSGNTIYF.

V usage is TRBV5-6 and J usage is TRBJ1-2; 8 bases fit TRBD1. Per the germline V gene, CDR1 is SGHDT and CDR2 is YYEEEE. Trimming removed 2 bases from V and 6 bases from J; junction bases left unmatched: 9. The CDR3 runs 15 residues. CDR3 region: CASSFGYSGGHGYTF. The CDR3 coding sequence is TGTGCCAGCAGCTTTGGGTATTCAGGGGGCCATGGCTACACCTTC.

This chain uses TRBV5-4 with TRBJ2-1; the D gene is possibly TRBD1 (5 bases). Germline CDR1 is SGHNT and CDR2 is YYREEE (reference sequence). Trimming left V 0 bases short and J 3 bases short, with 10 bases between. The CDR3 runs to 15 residues. The CDR3 is CASSLGQSLYNEQFF. DNA of the CDR3: TGTGCCAGCAGCTTGGGACAGTCCCTCTACAATGAGCAGTTCTTC.

This clone showed up just a few times. The chain uses TRBV5-1 and TRBJ1-2; TRBD1 agrees at 8 bases. From germline, CDR1 is SGHRS and CDR2 YFSETQ. The CDR3 covers 13 residues. V dropped 0 bases and J dropped 8; count of bases not matched to a gene: 3. The CDR3 loop reads CASSLGDRPGYTF. The CDR3 bases are TGCGCCAGCAGCTTGGGGGACAGGCCAGGCTACACCTTC.

The genes are TRBV6-1 and TRBJ1-1; D is unclear. Germline V gene lookup returns CDR1 MNHNS and CDR2 SASEGT. The CDR3 totals 15 residues. Trimming took 0 bases from V and 0 from J, leaving 8 bases between them. Here the CDR3 reads CASSEAGRMNTEAFF. Written as DNA, the CDR3 is TGTGCCAGCAGTGAAGCCGGCAGGATGAACACTGAAGCTTTCTTT.

This clone showed up just a few times. The sample contains more than one DNA sequence encoding this CDR3. V is TRBV5-1 and J is TRBJ2-5; D may be TRBD1 (5 bases). Trimming left V 4 bases short and J 3 bases short, with 10 bases between. This CDR3 region has 13 residues. Germline V gene lookup returns CDR1 SGHRS and CDR2 YFSETQ. This CDR3 is CASSTGAEETQYF. CDR3 DNA: TGCGCCAGCAGCACAGGAGCCGAAGAGACCCAGTACTTC. Full variable domain (missing parts from reference TRBV5-1 and TRBJ2-5): KAGVTQTPRYLIKTRGQQVTLSCSPISGHRSVSWYQQTPGQGLQFLFEYFSETQRNKGNFPGRFSGRQFSNSRSEMNVSTLELGDSALYLCASSTGAEETQYFGPGTRLLVL.